The rows below give T cell receptor beta chains drawn from one sample of a study of CD8+CD57+ T cells in acquired aplastic anemia. TCRdb re-derived calls from the reads in MiXCR, one entry per CDR3 protein. Among roughly 17,000 distinct CDR3 sequences listed, approximately 40% were seen once. The sequenced material came from CD8+CD57+ T cells sorted from PBMCs. These receptors were collected from a human donor with aplastic anemia. The CDR3 runs from the conserved cysteine through the conserved F or W. The order of the fields is V gene, D gene, J gene, clone size, CDR3 protein, CDR3 DNA. D genes are given only for firm matches. A row's size may be missing; if present it is once, few, many or a size class.

TRBV3-1,.,TRBJ2-1,few,CASSQDRWSSYNEQFF,TGTGCCAGCAGCCAAGATCGCTGGAGCTCCTACAATGAGCAGTTCTTC
TRBV29-1,.,TRBJ1-5,.,CSVELGSQPQHF,TGCAGCGTTGAGCTGGGGAGTCAGCCCCAGCATTTT
TRBV11-1,TRBD2,TRBJ2-3,few,CASSPGLAGVTDTQYF,TGTGCCAGCAGCCCGGGACTAGCGGGAGTAACAGATACGCAGTATTTT
TRBV11-2,.,TRBJ2-7,many,CASSFIGQTYEQYF,TGTGCCAGCAGCTTCATCGGACAGACCTACGAGCAGTACTTC
TRBV7-8,.,TRBJ2-7,many,CASSPPLSYEQYF,TGTGCCAGCAGCCCACCCCTTTCCTACGAGCAGTACTTC
TRBV15,TRBD1,TRBJ1-1,.,CAASRSGQGGVTEAFF,TGTGCCGCCAGCAGGTCCGGACAGGGGGGGGTTACTGAAGCTTTCTTT
TRBV29-1,.,TRBJ2-3,.,CGVEGGQGIYNEQYF,TGCGGCGTTGAAGGAGGGCAGGGGATCTACAATGAGCAGTATTTT
TRBV5-4,TRBD1,TRBJ2-1,few,CASSLEGTVYNEQFF,TGTGCCAGCAGCTTGGAAGGGACAGTCTACAATGAGCAGTTCTTC
TRBV19,TRBD1,TRBJ2-7,.,CASSTGGHEQYF,TGTGCCAGTAGCACAGGGGGCCACGAGCAGTACTTC
TRBV20-1,.,TRBJ2-1,.,CSARDRREREQFF,TGCAGTGCTAGAGATAGGCGGGAACGTGAGCAGTTCTTC
TRBV6-5,.,TRBJ1-2,.,CASSYEANSSYGYTF,TGTGCCAGCAGTTACGAGGCTAACAGTAGCTATGGCTACACCTTC
TRBV28,.,TRBJ1-6,once,CASSPPGQFNSPLHF,TGTGCCAGCAGTCCTCCCGGACAGTTTAATTCACCCCTCCACTTT
TRBV6-1,.,TRBJ2-7,few,CASSLTPANLQGYGQYF,TGCGCCAGCAGCCTCACCCCAGCTAACTTACAGGGCTACGGGCAGTACTTC
TRBV12-3/TRBV12-4,.,TRBJ2-1,.,CASSPSAGFNEQFF,TGTGCCAGCAGCCCCTCCGCGGGGTTCAATGAGCAGTTCTTC
TRBV7-3,.,TRBJ1-1,.,CASSSQKNTEAFF,TGTGCCAGCAGCTCGCAAAAGAACACTGAAGCTTTCTTT
TRBV29-1,TRBD1,TRBJ2-7,few,CSVERTGGGSEQYF,TGCAGCGTTGAAAGGACAGGGGGCGGTTCCGAGCAGTACTTC
TRBV10-1,TRBD2,TRBJ2-1,.,CASSESLAGNNEQFF,TGCGCCAGCAGTGAGTCACTAGCGGGAAACAATGAGCAGTTCTTC
TRBV11-2,TRBD2,TRBJ2-7,once,CASSLFREVHEQYF,TGTGCCAGCAGCTTGTTCCGGGAGGTCCACGAGCAGTACTTC
TRBV7-3,TRBD1,TRBJ2-1,few,CASSLDRGYEQFF,TGTGCCAGCAGCCTGGACAGGGGCTATGAGCAGTTCTTC
TRBV20-1,TRBD1,TRBJ2-7,few,CSARAYGWGQVLRREYF,TGCAGTGCTAGAGCTTATGGGTGGGGACAGGTCCTAAGGAGAGAGTACTTC
TRBV10-2,.,TRBJ2-1,.,CASSQGFSYNEQFF,TGCGCCAGCAGTCAGGGGTTCTCGTACAATGAGCAGTTCTTC
TRBV19,.,TRBJ1-2,.,CASRAETGTYGYTF,TGTGCCAGTAGGGCAGAGACGGGAACTTATGGCTACACCTTC
TRBV20-1,TRBD2,TRBJ2-7,.,CSANPTSGRAHGQYF,TGCAGTGCAAATCCGACTAGCGGGAGGGCCCACGGGCAGTACTTC
TRBV7-2,TRBD1,TRBJ1-6,many,CASSFTSGTENSPLHF,TGTGCCAGCAGCTTCACTTCCGGGACAGAAAATTCACCCCTCCACTTT
TRBV27,.,TRBJ2-7,many,CASSLGRAHEQYF,TGTGCCAGCAGCCTCGGAAGGGCCCACGAGCAGTACTTC
TRBV15,TRBD2,TRBJ2-5,.,CATSSVSRGGETQYF,TGTGCCACCAGCAGTGTTTCGCGGGGGGGAGAGACCCAGTACTTC
TRBV29-1,TRBD1,TRBJ2-7,.,CSVDPGQGYEQYF,TGCAGCGTCGACCCGGGACAGGGGTACGAGCAGTACTTC
TRBV5-6,TRBD1,TRBJ2-1,once,CASSPSGQREFF,TGTGCCAGCAGCCCATCGGGACAGAGAGAGTTCTTC
TRBV10-1,.,TRBJ1-5,many,CASSDSGTNQPQHF,TGCGCCAGCAGTGATTCGGGAACCAATCAGCCCCAGCATTTT
TRBV7-9,.,TRBJ2-4,many,CASSDPKTRNIQYF,TGTGCCAGCAGCGACCCCAAGACCCGAAACATTCAGTACTTC
TRBV7-9,.,TRBJ2-3,few,CASSLGGSDTQYF,TGTGCCAGCAGCTTAGGGGGGTCAGATACGCAGTATTTT
TRBV5-6,.,TRBJ2-5,.,CASSSKRRQETQYF,TGTGCCAGCAGCTCGAAAAGAAGGCAAGAGACCCAGTACTTC
TRBV9,TRBD2,TRBJ2-5,.,CASSTSGGAPETQYF,TGTGCCAGCAGCACTAGCGGGGGGGCCCCCGAGACCCAGTACTTC